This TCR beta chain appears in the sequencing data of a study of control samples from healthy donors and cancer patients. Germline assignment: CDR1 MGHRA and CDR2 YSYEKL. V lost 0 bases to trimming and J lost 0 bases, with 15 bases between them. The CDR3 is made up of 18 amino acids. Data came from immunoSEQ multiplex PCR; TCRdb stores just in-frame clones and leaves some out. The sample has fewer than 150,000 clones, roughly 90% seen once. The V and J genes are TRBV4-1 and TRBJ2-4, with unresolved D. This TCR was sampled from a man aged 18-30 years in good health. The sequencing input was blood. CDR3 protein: CASSQESLRVLAKNIQYF. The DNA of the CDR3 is TGCGCCAGCAGCCAAGAGTCCCTTCGGGTATTAGCCAAAAACATTCAGTACTTC.